A single T cell receptor beta chain is shown here with its context. Its antigen remains undetermined. No clone much larger than this one lies a single base away; base qualities are absent. This record belongs to a study of T cell responses to AZD1222 COVID-19 vaccine (dated by TCRdb to the early 2020s). Turning to the overall study: AZD1222 recipients given second doses at about 4 weeks or at about 12 weeks were pooled, since spike-specific TCR depth and breadth were not found to differ between the two schedules. A total of about 230 trial participants underwent TCR sequencing, of whom some 210 received two doses of AZD1222 and approximately 25 received two doses of the MenACWY control vaccine. Trial participants were enrolled by age into subgroups of 18-55, 56-69 and 70-plus years, and around 140, 26 and 57 TCR-sequenced participants, respectively, were included in these subgroups.

The time point label for this specimen denotes: baseline before first vaccination. Vaccinee samples were obtained from the UK trials COV001 and COV002, which included a single-blind randomized controlled phase 2/3 trial of AZD1222 (ChAdOx1 nCoV-19) in healthy adults. For TCRbeta chain sequencing, PBMC samples from trial participants were taken at day 0 and at day 28 after the second dose. The CDR3 regions of human TCRbeta chains were analyzed by immunosequencing. Per the source publication's procedure: TCRs in the repertoires were compared against a reference library of SARS-CoV-2-specific TCRs that had been generated with the MIRA antigen-specificity platform. Breadth was defined as the fraction of unique TCRs that were SARS-CoV-2-associated, and depth was defined as the fraction of total T cells that were SARS-CoV-2-associated. Using the MIRA data, every spike-specific TCR was mapped to the spike region that the TCR reacted to and assigned to either a CD4 or a CD8 class. Log10-transformed breadth and depth values were compared by one-way ANOVA with Sidak's multiple comparisons tests. The source is immuneACCESS, and TCRdb retained only in-frame sequences with V and J called. Part of the clones is not carried over; for the studies checked, unresolved V genes explain less than half of this, and the remainder is unexplained. The DNA gave D and trimming, while V, J and clone size come from that table. The sample yields about 150,000 clones; 90% were counted once. Less than 2% of the sample is held by the ten biggest clonotypes.

Results and caveats for the whole study, not just this receptor: Conclusions about previously exposed vaccinees are limited because only a handful of AZD1222 recipients were SARS-CoV-2 seropositive at baseline. A significant rise in spike-specific TCR breadth and depth was observed after two AZD1222 doses relative to day 0 and relative to MenACWY recipients. Participants were mostly white British, with more females than males. The authors suggested clonal diversity may have been underestimated. Because no day 14 peak-response samples were available, the repertoires could be characterized only after the peak T cell response. Reportedly, almost half of the unique spike-specific TCRs recognized epitopes lying outside the regions that are mutated in the B.1.351 and B.1.1.7 variants. The 56-69-year group was small, and its depth increase did not reach significance, likely because of low power. Vaccine-associated CD4 TCRs spanned the whole spike protein, with dominant responses in regions 160-218 and 743-854.

After removal of 6 bases from V and 5 bases from J, the junction retains 8 bases not matched to a gene. The germline V gene supplies CDR1 MRHNA and CDR2 SNTAGT. CDR3 length: 15 amino acids, cysteine to phenylalanine. The DNA shown is the 45-base CDR3, in frame from base 1. The chain uses TRBV6-4 and TRBJ2-7, and 12 bases in between align with TRBD1. The material sequenced was peripheral blood, taken on day 0 of AZD1222 vaccination. The receptor was isolated from an adult in good health. The CDR3 is CASSPGTGGRHEQYF. The nucleotides are TGTGCCAGCAGCCCAGGGACAGGGGGCCGCCACGAGCAGTACTTC.